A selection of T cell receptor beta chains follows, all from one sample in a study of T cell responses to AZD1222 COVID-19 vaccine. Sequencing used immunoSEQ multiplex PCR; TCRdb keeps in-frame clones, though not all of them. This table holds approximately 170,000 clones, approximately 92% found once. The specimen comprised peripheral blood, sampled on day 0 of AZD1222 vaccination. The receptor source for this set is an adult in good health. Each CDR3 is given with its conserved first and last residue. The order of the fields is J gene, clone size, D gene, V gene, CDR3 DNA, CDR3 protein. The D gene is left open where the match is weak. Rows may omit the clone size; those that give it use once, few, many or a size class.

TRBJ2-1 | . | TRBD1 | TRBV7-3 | TGTGCCAGCAGCACTCCCGAAACAGGGGGATCCTACAATGAGCAGTTCTTC | CASSTPETGGSYNEQFF
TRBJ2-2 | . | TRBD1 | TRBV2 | TGTGCCAGCAAAGGGGGCTCGAGCGATACCGGGGAGCTGTTTTTT | CASKGGSSDTGELFF
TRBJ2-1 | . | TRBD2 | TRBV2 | TGTGCCAGCAGTGAGGGACTAGCGAACAATGAGCAGTTCTTC | CASSEGLANNEQFF
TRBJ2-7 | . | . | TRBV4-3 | TGCGCCAGCAGCCAAGATCTACAGGGCTACGAGCAGTACTTC | CASSQDLQGYEQYF
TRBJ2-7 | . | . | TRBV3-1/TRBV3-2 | TGTGCCAGCGGGGACCTACGAAAGCAGTACTTC | CASGDLRKQYF
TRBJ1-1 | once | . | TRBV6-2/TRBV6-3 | TGTGCCAGCAGTTACTTGGCAGGCAATACGAACACTGAAGCTTTCTTT | CASSYLAGNTNTEAFF
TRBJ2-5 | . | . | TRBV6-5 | TGTGCCAGCAGACCCACATCTCGGGAGACCCAGTACTTC | CASRPTSRETQYF
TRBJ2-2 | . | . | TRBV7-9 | TGTGCCAGCAGCTTAGCTCAGGGGGGAAACACCGGGGAGCTGTTTTTT | CASSLAQGGNTGELFF
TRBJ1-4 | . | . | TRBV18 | TGTGCCAGCTCACAAAATATACGATCAATTACGACTAATGAAAAACTGTTTTTT | CASSQNIRSITTNEKLFF
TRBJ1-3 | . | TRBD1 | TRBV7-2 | TGTGCCAGCAGCCAGATGGGACAGGCCCTCGGGTGGTCTGGAAACACCATATATTTT | CASSQMGQALGWSGNTIYF
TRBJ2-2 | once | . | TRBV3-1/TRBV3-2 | TGTGCCAGCAGCCAAGGGCTAGGCCCCGGGGAGCTGTTTTTT | CASSQGLGPGELFF
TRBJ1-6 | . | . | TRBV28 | TGTGCCAGCAGCCCTGGGTTTATTTCACCCCTCCACTTT | CASSPGFISPLHF
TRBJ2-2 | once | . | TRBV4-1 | TGCGCCAGCAGTCTGCCCGGGGAGCTGTTTTTT | CASSLPGELFF
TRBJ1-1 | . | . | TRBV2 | TGTGCCAGCACAAAGGGGGTGGACACTGAAGCTTTCTTT | CASTKGVDTEAFF
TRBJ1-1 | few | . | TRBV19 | TGTGCCACCTCGATTGGGAGGTCGCGAACCATGAACACTGAAGCTTTCTTT | CATSIGRSRTMNTEAFF
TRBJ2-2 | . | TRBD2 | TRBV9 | TGTGCCAGCAGCTTCACGACTAGCCCCGGGGAGCTGTTTTTT | CASSFTTSPGELFF
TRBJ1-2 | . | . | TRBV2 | TGTGCCAGCAGGGCCGGGACACCGGACGGCTACACCTTC | CASRAGTPDGYTF
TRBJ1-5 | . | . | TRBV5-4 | TGTGCCAGCAGCTTGGGGGGGCAGAACAATCAGCCCCAGCATTTT | CASSLGGQNNQPQHF
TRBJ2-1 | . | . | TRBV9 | TGTGCCAGCAGCGCGGGAGACTACAATGAGCAGTTCTTC | CASSAGDYNEQFF
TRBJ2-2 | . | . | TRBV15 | TGTGCCACCAGCAGAGATAGAGGGTACCCCGGGGAGCTGTTTTTT | CATSRDRGYPGELFF
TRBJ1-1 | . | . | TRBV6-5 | TGTGCCAGCAGTCTACTCACCCCGAACACTGAAGCTTTCTTT | CASSLLTPNTEAFF
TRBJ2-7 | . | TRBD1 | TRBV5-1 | TGCGCCAGCAAACCGGGACAGGGGTCCTACGAGCAGTACTTC | CASKPGQGSYEQYF
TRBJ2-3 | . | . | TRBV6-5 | TGTGCCAGCAGTTACAAAAGGGGGTCCCCTACAGATACGCAGTATTTT | CASSYKRGSPTDTQYF
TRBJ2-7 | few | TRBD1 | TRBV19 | TGTGCCAGTAGTCGACAGGGGACCTACGAGCAGTACTTC | CASSRQGTYEQYF
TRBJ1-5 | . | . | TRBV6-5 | TGTGCCAGCAGTTATCACCGGGACAGCAATCAGCCCCAGCATTTT | CASSYHRDSNQPQHF
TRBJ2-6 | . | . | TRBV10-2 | TGCGCCAGCAGCGGATCCTCTGGGGCCAACGTCCTGACTTTC | CASSGSSGANVLTF
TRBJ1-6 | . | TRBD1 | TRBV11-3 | TGTGCCAGCAGCCTCGGGACAGATAATTCACCCCTCCACTTT | CASSLGTDNSPLHF
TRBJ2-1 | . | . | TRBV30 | TGTGCCTGGAGGCCTGCGGTTGAGCAGTTCTTC | CAWRPAVEQFF
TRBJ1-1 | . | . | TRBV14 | TGTGCCAGCAGCCCATGGACAGAAGAAGCTTTCTTT | CASSPWTEEAFF
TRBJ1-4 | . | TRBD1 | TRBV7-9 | TGTGCCAGCACCGTCAGACAGGGCGGGAATGAAAAACTGTTTTTT | CASTVRQGGNEKLFF
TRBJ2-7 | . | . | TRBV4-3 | TGCGCCAGCAGCCAGGGACCGCTATACGAGCAGTACTTC | CASSQGPLYEQYF
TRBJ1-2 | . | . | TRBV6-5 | TGTGCCAGCAGTTTAAACACCTTAGGGAACTATGGCTACACCTTC | CASSLNTLGNYGYTF
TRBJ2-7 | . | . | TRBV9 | TGTGCCAGCAGTAGTGACCCCAGCTCCTACGAGCAGTACTTC | CASSSDPSSYEQYF
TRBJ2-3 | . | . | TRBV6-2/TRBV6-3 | TGTGCCAGCAGCCAAGTTGCAGATACGCAGTATTTT | CASSQVADTQYF
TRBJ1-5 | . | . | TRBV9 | TGTGCCAGCAGCGTAGATTTCCCGTATAGCAATCAGCCCCAGCATTTT | CASSVDFPYSNQPQHF